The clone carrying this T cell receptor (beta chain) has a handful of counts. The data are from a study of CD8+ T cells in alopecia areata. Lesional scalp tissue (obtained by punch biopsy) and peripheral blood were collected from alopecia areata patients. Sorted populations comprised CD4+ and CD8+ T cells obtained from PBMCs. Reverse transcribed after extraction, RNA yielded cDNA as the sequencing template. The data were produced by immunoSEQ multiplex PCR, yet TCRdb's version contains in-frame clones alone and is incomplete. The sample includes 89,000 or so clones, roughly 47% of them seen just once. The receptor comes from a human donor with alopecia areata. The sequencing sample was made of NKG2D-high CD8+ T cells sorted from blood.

CDR3 amino acids: CSVETGVQETQYF. The CDR3 nucleotides read TGCAGCGTTGAGACGGGGGTACAAGAGACCCAGTACTTC. J is TRBJ2-5 and V is TRBV29-1; weak D call: TRBD2 (6 bases). This CDR3 has 13 residues. The germline V gene has CDR1 SQVTM and CDR2 ANQGSEA. Trimming removed 3 bases at V and 2 bases at J, with 10 bases between. Full variable domain (missing parts from reference TRBV29-1 and TRBJ2-5): SAVISQKPSRDICQRGTSLTIQCQVDSQVTMMFWYRQQPGQSLTLIATANQGSEATYESGFVIDKFPISRPNLTFSTLTVSNMSPEDSSIYLCSVETGVQETQYFGPGTRLLVL.